The clone carrying this T cell receptor (beta chain) has just one count. Trimming pared 3 bases from V and 11 bases from J, leaving 16 bases between. The length of the CDR3 is 13 residues. Germline-derived CDR1 and CDR2 are LGHDT and YNNKEL (reference sequence). This table comes from immunoSEQ multiplex PCR, and its TCRdb copy is limited to in-frame clones, with some not included. The data show 180,000 or so clones, with roughly 84% seen just once and 13% held by the top ten. Participants came from around 25 US areas, aged roughly 18 to 95 years. Each participant's cohort was designated according to participant-reported clinical history. The data are from a study of blood T cell repertoires in COVID-19.

Sequenced material: PBMCs or T cells enriched from blood (not recorded which). This chain joins TRBV3-1 (or the pseudogene TRBV3-2) and TRBJ1-2, with a possible D match to TRBD1 (6 bases). The clonotype originates from an older woman who had recovered from COVID-19. DNA for the CDR3: TGTGCCAGCAGCCAGGGGGCTGGGGTTTGGTACACCTTC. Translated, it gives CASSQGAGVWYTF.